The text below deals with one T cell receptor beta chain. Its antigen is unidentified. Sequencing was performed with immunoSEQ multiplex PCR; in TCRdb, only in-frame clones are kept and a portion is missing. The table includes millions of clones, 85% to 95% detected once. The source of the sample is a study of shared clonotypes between healthy human individuals. Study-wide findings and caveats: Larger estimated richness was generally seen in naive subsets than in memory subsets. Among non-shared clonotypes, generation probabilities were lower than among those shared by all four donors.

CD4+ cells yielded CD45RA+ naive and CD45RA-negative memory subsets. The sequenced sample was naive CD4+ T cells sorted from blood. Subset here: CD45RA+ positively selected. This sequence was found in a man between 18 and 35 years old in good health.

The CDR3 sequence is CASSYSERKYF. CDR3 nucleotide sequence: TGTGCCAGCAGTTACTCGGAGAGAAAGTACTTC. V and J are TRBV6-6 and TRBJ2-7; D not resolved. This CDR3 comprises 11 residues. With 0 bases removed from V and 11 bases from J, the gap between germline ends came to 8 bases. The germline V gene encodes CDR1 MNHNY and CDR2 SVGAGI (reference sequence).